Shown below are 17 T cell receptor beta chains from a single sample sequenced in a study of T cell repertoires in cytomegalovirus infection. TCRdb redid the calling of the reads with MiXCR, one entry per CDR3 protein. The repertoire holds hundreds of thousands of distinct CDR3 sequences, with 20% to 30% as singletons. What was sequenced was CD8+ T cells from PBMCs. These receptors were obtained from a human donor in good health (CMV status not recorded). Some clones in this sample may be carry-over from other donors' samples.

The chain combines TRBV7-6 with TRBJ1-1; 9 nucleotides agree with TRBD1. The CDR3 totals 15 residues. With 5 bases clipped from V and 2 bases from J, the junction kept 6 bases outside the gene matches. CDR1 SGHVS and CDR2 FNYEAQ come from the germline V gene. The CDR3 DNA follows: TGTGCCAGCAGCCTTCGGGACAGGGCAAACACTGAAGCTTTCTTT. The encoded protein is CASSLRDRANTEAFF.

There are a few counts of this clonotype. V and J are TRBV20-1 and TRBJ1-2, with 9 bases fitting TRBD1. Trimming took 0 bases from V and 10 from J; bases not matched to a gene: 12. This CDR3 is built from 15 residues. The germline V gene encodes CDR1 DFQATT and CDR2 SNEGSKA (reference sequence). CDR3 bases: TGCAGTGCTAGAGATGGAGGGGACAGGGCCCAACTCTACACCTTC. It specifies CSARDGGDRAQLYTF.

Only a few counts were recorded for this clonotype. V and J are TRBV20-1 and TRBJ2-3; unclear D gene. The germline gives CDR1 DFQATT, CDR2 SNEGSKA (reference sequence). Trimming shortened V by 6 bases and J by 2 bases, and 9 bases separated the two germline ends. This CDR3 spans 12 amino acids. CDR3 sequence: CSARRVTDTQYF. The CDR3, as DNA: TGCAGTGCGAGGCGAGTCACAGATACGCAGTATTTT.

This clonotype was observed once. A read error may be the cause here, since a much bigger clone is one base away. The chain carries TRBV6-5 and TRBJ2-2, with TRBD2 matching 11 bases. CDR1 and CDR2 (germline): MNHEY, SVGAGI. The J segment lost 6 bases and the V segment lost 0 bases, leaving 3 bases of the junction unmatched. The length of the CDR3 is 16 residues. The CDR3 loop reads CASSYSSGRAPGELFF. As DNA, the CDR3 is TGTGCCAGCAGTTACTCTAGCGGGAGGGCCCCCGGGGAGCTGTTTTTT.

This clonotype was seen only a few times. V usage is TRBV13 and J usage is TRBJ1-6; D is unclear. The CDR3 loop spans 16 amino acids. Germline CDR1 and CDR2: PRHDT and FYEKMQ (reference sequence). The V gene lost 5 bases and the J gene lost 7 bases, with 18 bases spanning the gap. As DNA, the CDR3 is TGTGCCAGCAGCCCCCAAAGCGTGGAAGTAAATTCACCCCTCCACTTT. Its translation is CASSPQSVEVNSPLHF.

This clonotype was recorded a few times. The chain is built from TRBV7-6 and TRBJ1-1, with TRBD1 identical over 9 bases. This CDR3 has 13 amino acids. Per the germline V gene, CDR1 is SGHVS and CDR2 is FNYEAQ. With 5 bases clipped from V and 11 bases from J, the junction kept 9 bases outside the gene matches. The CDR3 nucleotides are TGTGCCAGCAGCCAAGGACAGGGGATGAGGGCTTTCTTT. Protein product: CASSQGQGMRAFF.

The chain is built from TRBV7-9 and TRBJ1-1; D remains ambiguous. Germline CDR1 SEHNR, CDR2 FQNEAQ (reference sequence). This CDR3 region has 17 residues. With 6 bases removed from V and 1 base from J, the gap between germline ends came to 21 bases. CDR3 residues: CASSFSGLGPSNTEAFF. CDR3 in DNA: TGTGCCAGCAGTTTTAGTGGGTTAGGGCCGTCGAACACTGAAGCTTTCTTT.

The sample holds a few counts of this clonotype. The V call is TRBV7-9, the J call TRBJ2-5, with 7 positions matching TRBD2. This CDR3 is 17 amino acids long. From germline, CDR1 is SEHNR and CDR2 FQNEAQ (reference sequence). J lost 5 bases, V lost 5 bases, and 17 bases had no gene match. DNA for the CDR3: TGTGCCAGCAGCCCACCAGACGGACTAGGGCCCGGGGAGACCCAGTACTTC. Residues: CASSPPDGLGPGETQYF.

This clonotype was counted between two and nine times. This chain connects TRBV13 to TRBJ1-1; possible D gene TRBD1, 6 bases. Per the germline V gene, CDR1 is PRHDT and CDR2 is FYEKMQ (reference sequence). The CDR3 contains 15 residues. V lost 5 bases to trimming and J lost 5 bases, with 18 bases between them. The DNA for the CDR3 is TGTGCCAGCAGCCCCCTAGGGGGGGGCGCGACTGAAGCTTTCTTT. This sequence encodes CASSPLGGGATEAFF.

Note on this clonotype: One junction end does not reproduce the germline sequence, and a read error may be involved. This chain connects TRBV7-9 to TRBJ2-5, with TRBD2 matching over 11 bases. CDR1 and CDR2 from the germline V gene are SEHNR and FQNEAQ (reference sequence). The CDR3 runs 15 residues. The CDR3 here is CASSLAGGRNETQYF. In DNA form, the CDR3 reads TGTGCCAGCAGCCTAGCGGGGGGTCGCAATGAGACCCAGTACTTC.

A note on this clonotype: A read error may account for a junction end that differs from germline. The chain uses TRBV2 and TRBJ2-2, with a possible D match to TRBD2 (5 bases). In germline, CDR1 is SNHLY, CDR2 FYNNEI. This CDR3 comprises 13 residues. In DNA form, the CDR3 reads TGTGCCAGCAGGGCTGCGGGCACCGGGGAGCTGCTTTTT. It is translated as CASRAAGTGELLF.

The gene calls are TRBV27 and TRBJ1-2; D is unresolved. In germline, CDR1 is MNHEY, CDR2 SMNVEV (reference sequence). The germline V and J ends were trimmed by 3 bases and 6 bases, with 20 bases remaining between them. The CDR3 covers 16 residues. CDR3 bases: TGTGCCAGCAGTTTCAGGCCACCCGCCCCCTACGATGGCTACACCTTC. Amino acids: CASSFRPPAPYDGYTF.

A few counts support this clonotype. This sequence joins TRBV6-1 and TRBJ2-2; TRBD1 might be the D (6 bases). The CDR3 consists of 13 residues. The germline V gene encodes CDR1 MNHNS and CDR2 SASEGT. The V gene lost 6 bases and the J gene lost 7 bases, with 12 bases spanning the gap. CDR3 sequence reads: CASSYRDIGELFF. In nucleotides, the CDR3 is TGTGCCAGCAGCTACAGGGATATCGGGGAGCTGTTTTTT.

This clonotype was observed a few times. In DNA, the CDR3 is TGTGCCACCGCTATCGATAGCAATCAGCCCCAGCATTTT. The encoded protein is CATAIDSNQPQHF. The V and J genes are TRBV6-5 and TRBJ1-5; no reliable D call. Germline V gives CDR1 MNHEY, CDR2 SVGAGI. This CDR3 comprises 13 residues. V lost 10 bases and J 0 bases, leaving 10 bases between the germline ends.

This clonotype was observed a handful of times. The chain carries TRBV2 and TRBJ1-2; D is ambiguous. The CDR3 is 16 residues long. Germline values: CDR1 SNHLY, CDR2 FYNNEI. Trimming pared 3 bases from V and 7 bases from J, leaving 21 bases between. CDR3 residues: CASSEQETQISGGYTF. DNA of the CDR3: TGTGCCAGCAGTGAGCAGGAAACCCAAATCTCCGGTGGCTACACCTTC. The full variable domain, rest sourced from reference TRBV2 and TRBJ1-2, is EPEVTQTPSHQVTQMGQEVILRCVPISNHLYFYWYRQILGQKVEFLVSFYNNEISEKSEIFDDQFSVERPDGSNFTLKIRSTKLEDSAMYFCASSEQETQISGGYTFGSGTRLTVV.

This clonotype showed up just a few times. For the CDR3, the DNA is TGTGCTAGTGGTTTTTCGATTGCCCCCACAGCCTACAATGAGCAGTTCTTC. It yields the protein CASGFSIAPTAYNEQFF. The V gene is TRBV12-5, the J gene TRBJ2-1; D not certain. This CDR3 spans 17 amino acids. V shed 3 bases and J shed 2 bases, with 17 bases lying between them. Germline CDR1 LGHNT, CDR2 FRNRAP.

This clonotype was recorded at least ten times. This chain joins TRBV11-1 and TRBJ2-1; 11 bases agree with TRBD2. The CDR3 runs to 15 residues. Looked up from germline, CDR1 is SGHAT and CDR2 is FQDESV (reference sequence). J lost 9 bases, V lost 6 bases, and 10 bases had no gene match. This chain's CDR3 is CASSLSGGERSEQFF. For the CDR3, the DNA is TGTGCCAGCAGTCTTAGCGGGGGGGAAAGGAGTGAGCAGTTCTTC.